Presented here are 5 T cell receptor beta chains from one specimen sequenced in a study of blood T cell repertoires in COVID-19. TCRdb's table, derived via immunoSEQ multiplex PCR, lists solely in-frame clones and lacks some. This sample yields about 150,000 clones, of which around 84% are seen a single time; 8.9% belongs to the top ten. Source material: peripheral blood. The source is a man younger than 45 with COVID-19, enrolled during active disease.

This chain links TRBV3-1 (or the pseudogene TRBV3-2) with TRBJ2-2; possible D gene TRBD1, 8 bases. V was shortened by 2 bases and J by 0 bases, with 19 bases between the two germline ends. The germline gives CDR1 LGHDT, CDR2 YNNKEL (reference sequence). This CDR3 contains 19 residues. Here the CDR3 DNA reads TGTGCCAGCAGCCAACGCAACACAGGGGGAGGGTCGAACACCGGGGAGCTGTTTTTT. Encoded protein: CASSQRNTGGGSNTGELFF.

The chain is built from TRBV7-9 and TRBJ1-1; no reliable D call. Between the trimmed V and J ends, which lost 1 base and 1 base, there was a span of 4 bases. The germline V gene encodes CDR1 SEHNR and CDR2 FQNEAQ (reference sequence). The CDR3 sequence is 13 residues long. The CDR3 reads CASSLVQNTEAFF. The CDR3 coding sequence is TGTGCCAGCAGCTTAGTACAGAACACTGAAGCTTTCTTT.

Of note for this clone: The sample holds other DNA sequences that translate to the same CDR3. This sequence joins TRBV3-1 (or the pseudogene TRBV3-2) and TRBJ2-7; 14 positions agree with TRBD2. Trimming cost V 1 base and J 5 bases; bases outside gene matches: 1. The CDR3 length is 15 residues. The V gene's germline CDR1 is LGHDT and CDR2 YNNKEL (reference sequence). The CDR3 DNA follows: TGTGCCAGCAGCCAAGGGACTAGCGGGAGGAACGAGCAGTACTTC. It specifies CASSQGTSGRNEQYF.

V usage is TRBV10-3 and J usage is TRBJ1-1; perhaps TRBD1 as D (6 bases). The CDR3 totals 14 residues. CDR1 is ENHRY, CDR2 SYGVKD, per germline. V was clipped by 6 bases and J by 4 bases, with 15 bases between them. The CDR3 region is CAISPGALGTEAFF. DNA of the CDR3: TGTGCCATCAGCCCAGGGGCTCTCGGCACTGAAGCTTTCTTT.

This chain joins TRBV6-6 and TRBJ2-5, with 10 bases aligning to TRBD2. Trimming cost V 7 bases and J 9 bases; bases outside gene matches: 11. The CDR3 is made up of 14 amino acids. Germline CDR1 MNHNY, CDR2 SVGAGI (reference sequence). The CDR3 protein is CASTPLAGQRAQYF. The CDR3 DNA is TGTGCCAGCACCCCACTAGCGGGACAACGGGCCCAGTACTTC.